This TCR beta chain was observed in a study of response to subunit inactivated influenza vaccine. Ten or more counts support this clonotype. The trim removed 4 bases at V and 0 bases at J, leaving 12 bases unmatched. Germline assignment: CDR1 SGHAT and CDR2 FQDESV (reference sequence). The CDR3 has 18 amino acids. TCRdb ran MiXCR on the RT-PCR reads and lists one entry per CDR3 protein. The data contain 500,000 to 600,000 distinct CDR3 sequences, about 8% of them singletons. V usage is TRBV11-1 and J usage is TRBJ2-1; TRBD2 matches 7 bases. The sequence was obtained from a man aged 50-75 years who received an inactivated influenza vaccine. Sequencing used PBMCs from blood, obtained about 23 months after vaccination. The CDR3 nucleotides are TGTGCCAGCAGCTCTAGACGCTCAGCGGGAAGCTCCTACAATGAGCAGTTCTTC. Protein: CASSSRRSAGSSYNEQFF.